The TCR beta chain described here comes from a study of blood T cell repertoires in COVID-19. Measured with immunoSEQ multiplex PCR; TCRdb has only the in-frame clones, and not every one. The table has approximately 220,000 clones, roughly 85% seen once. The V gene lost 0 bases and the J gene lost 6 bases, with 11 bases spanning the gap. The length of the CDR3 is 14 residues. Germline CDR1 GTSNPN, CDR2 SVGIG (reference sequence). Assignments of participants to cohorts depended upon their own reported clinical history. This chain joins TRBV30 and TRBJ1-4, with a weak D call TRBD1 (6 bases). The TCR was taken from a woman aged 35 to 49 with acute COVID-19. The sample taken for sequencing was PBMCs or T cells enriched from blood (not recorded which). CDR3 coding DNA: TGTGCCTGGAGTGTAGGGGGGGCGGATGAAAAACTGTTTTTT. Its protein product is CAWSVGGADEKLFF.